This TCR beta chain comes out of a study of T-cell reconstitution after alpha-beta-depleted transplantation in children. Trimming cost V 1 base and J 5 bases, with 8 bases left between them. The CDR3 sequence is 13 residues long. From germline, CDR1 is SGHDN and CDR2 FVKESK. Unique molecular identifiers were used to barcode this TCRbeta library. From the PCR reads, TCRdb called clonotypes with MiXCR, one entry per CDR3 protein. The table shows hundreds of thousands of distinct CDR3 sequences, with over 8% occurring only once. Here the sequenced sample was PBMCs from the stem cell graft donor, taken from the stem cell graft. The chain carries TRBV14 and TRBJ1-2; no definite D call. The sequence was collected from a human donor who donated a stem cell graft to a child with SCID. The CDR3 DNA reads as TGTGCCAGCAGCCAAGTCCCGGGATATGGCTACACCTTC. Its translation is CASSQVPGYGYTF.